The entry below gives a single TCR beta chain sequence along with its context. The antigen remains undetermined. The data are from a study of radiotherapy plus CTLA-4 blockade in lung cancer. Across the whole study: With approximately 30% of patients having disease control, objective responses were seen in less than 20%. The study, taken as a whole, reports: Researchers report tumor-derived TCR clones expanding in blood after radiotherapy plus ipilimumab. Best predicting response, reportedly, were early blood T cell clone dynamics, with interferon-beta.

CDR1 is SGHAT and CDR2 is FQNNGV in the germline V gene. The CDR3 has 15 amino acids. Trimming stripped 1 base from V and 0 bases from J, with 10 bases between. Some clones are missing from TCRdb's copy, which holds only in-frame ones; the method was immunoSEQ multiplex PCR. The table lists approximately 39,000 clones, 72% of them singletons, with around 9.9% in the top ten. Enrolled patients, whose metastatic non-small-cell lung cancer was chemo-refractory, received focal radiation plus CTLA-4 blockade with ipilimumab. The clonotype originates from a human donor with non-small cell lung cancer who had stable disease on radiotherapy plus ipilimumab. The chain uses TRBV11-2 and TRBJ2-7, with TRBD2 as a possible D gene (5 bases). The sample consisted of peripheral blood, taken from a patient treated with radiotherapy plus ipilimumab. CDR3 DNA sequence: TGTGCCAGCAGCTTAGCCAGCGGAAGCTCCTACGAGCAGTACTTC. This sequence encodes CASSLASGSSYEQYF.